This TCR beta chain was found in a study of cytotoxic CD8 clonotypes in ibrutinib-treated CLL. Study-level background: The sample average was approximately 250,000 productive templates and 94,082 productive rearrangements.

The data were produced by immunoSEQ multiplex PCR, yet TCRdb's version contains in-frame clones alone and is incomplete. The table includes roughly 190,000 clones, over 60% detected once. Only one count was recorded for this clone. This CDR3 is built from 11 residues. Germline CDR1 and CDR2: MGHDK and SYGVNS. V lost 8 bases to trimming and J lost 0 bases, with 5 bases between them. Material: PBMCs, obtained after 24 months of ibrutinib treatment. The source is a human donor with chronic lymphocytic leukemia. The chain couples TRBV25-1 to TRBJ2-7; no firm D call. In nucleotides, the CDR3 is TGTGCCAGCGGGGACTCCTACGAGCAGTACTTC. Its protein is CASGDSYEQYF.